Each of the 4 T cell receptor beta chains below was sequenced from the same sample in a study of blood T cell repertoires in COVID-19. The assay was immunoSEQ multiplex PCR, and TCRdb's table has in-frame clones only and misses some. The sample holds tens of thousands of clones, 89% seen once. The sample consisted of peripheral blood. The receptors were gathered from a man aged 50 to 59 with COVID-19, enrolled during active disease.

The rearrangement links TRBV27 to TRBJ1-2; tentatively, D is TRBD1 (5 bases). Germline V CDR1 and CDR2: MNHEY, SMNVEV (reference sequence). CDR3 size: 13 residues. V was shortened by 7 bases and J by 8 bases, with 17 bases between the two germline ends. The DNA of the CDR3 is TGTGCCAGCACCGATTCGGGGGAAAGGGGCTACACCTTC. Protein: CASTDSGERGYTF.

The chain uses TRBV5-1 and TRBJ1-6; 10 bases map to TRBD1. The length of the CDR3 is 17 residues. Germline CDR1 and CDR2: SGHRS and YFSETQ. V was clipped by 4 bases and J by 9 bases; unmatched bases: 13. The CDR3 coding sequence is TGCGCCAGCAGCACCCACCCCCGGGACAGGGGAGGTTCACCCCTCCACTTT. Translating gives CASSTHPRDRGGSPLHF.

J is TRBJ1-2 and V is TRBV18, with D possibly matching TRBD1 (6 bases). The CDR3 has 15 amino acids. V was trimmed by 1 base and J by 3 bases, leaving 12 bases between them. CDR1 is KGHSH and CDR2 is LQKENI in the germline V gene. DNA for the CDR3: TGTGCCAGCTCACCACAACAGGGTCTCGACTATGGCTACACCTTC. This sequence encodes CASSPQQGLDYGYTF.

The chain couples TRBV6-1 to TRBJ2-7; the D is unclear. This CDR3 has 12 amino acids. Germline CDR1 MNHNS, CDR2 SASEGT. The V end lost 2 bases, the J end lost 7 bases, and 9 bases lay between the germline ends. CDR3 sequence (DNA): TGTGCCAGCAGTGAAATATCGTTTGAGCAGTACTTC. This encodes CASSEISFEQYF.